These T cell receptor beta chains were read from a single sample in a study of cytomegalovirus exposure and HLA in healthy donors. Some clones are missing from TCRdb's copy, which holds only in-frame ones; the method was immunoSEQ multiplex PCR. The sample yields roughly 140,000 clones, around 9.6% seen once. The sequenced sample was PBMCs. Source of these receptors: a male donor in good health and CMV-seronegative. CDR3s include the opening cysteine and the closing phenylalanine or tryptophan. Each record gives: V gene, D gene, J gene, clone size, CDR3 protein, CDR3 DNA. A D gene is named only where the DNA matches it firmly. Size is stated for part of the rows, as once, few or many counts, or as a class when the clone is expanded.

TRBV6-5,-,TRBJ2-5,-,CASSVWQGEETQYF,TGTGCCAGCAGTGTGTGGCAGGGCGAAGAGACCCAGTACTTC
TRBV27,TRBD1,TRBJ2-1,-,CASRSTGNTMSQFF,TGTGCCAGCAGGTCGACAGGGAATACAATGAGTCAGTTCTTC
TRBV4-3,-,TRBJ1-2,-,CASSQEPAGLTRSGYTF,TGCGCCAGCAGCCAAGAGCCTGCGGGACTAACACGGAGCGGCTACACCTTC
TRBV29-1,TRBD2,TRBJ2-5,few,CSVDWLAGSQETQYF,TGCAGCGTTGATTGGCTAGCGGGGTCCCAAGAGACCCAGTACTTC
TRBV5-4,TRBD1,TRBJ2-7,-,CASSRDRGGEQYF,TGTGCCAGCAGCCGGGACAGGGGAGGCGAGCAGTACTTC
TRBV5-6,TRBD1,TRBJ1-2,-,CASSSRQGGNYGYTF,TGTGCCAGCAGCTCCAGACAGGGAGGTAACTATGGCTACACCTTC
TRBV7-8,-,TRBJ2-2,few,CASSLGQAAQELFF,TGTGCCAGCAGCTTAGGACAGGCCGCGCAGGAGCTGTTTTTT
TRBV7-6,TRBD2,TRBJ2-3,few,CASSTPRDYRAISTDTQYF,TGTGCCAGCAGCACCCCCCGGGACTACCGGGCGATTAGCACAGATACGCAGTATTTT
TRBV10-2,-,TRBJ1-5,few,CASMFYEGQPQHF,TGCGCCAGCATGTTTTACGAGGGTCAGCCCCAGCATTTT
TRBV9,TRBD1,TRBJ1-2,-,CASSAGQGNNYGYTF,TGTGCCAGCAGCGCCGGACAGGGCAATAACTATGGCTACACCTTC
TRBV7-9,-,TRBJ2-2,few,CASSLSGAFGELFF,TGTGCCAGCAGCTTATCAGGGGCGTTCGGGGAGCTGTTTTTT
TRBV6-1,TRBD2,TRBJ2-7,few,CASSEFPSGDYEQYF,TGTGCCAGCAGTGAATTCCCTAGCGGGGACTACGAGCAGTACTTC
TRBV7-7,-,TRBJ1-1,-,CASSLAGVGTEAFF,TGTGCTAGCAGCTTAGCAGGGGTTGGCACTGAAGCTTTCTTT
TRBV9,-,TRBJ1-6,-,CASSVEAEYNSPLHF,TGTGCCAGCAGCGTAGAAGCGGAGTATAATTCACCCCTCCACTTT
TRBV27,TRBD2,TRBJ2-3,-,CASSIWTSSDTQYF,TGTGCCAGCAGTATTTGGACTAGCTCCGATACGCAGTATTTT
TRBV28,TRBD1,TRBJ2-3,-,CASSFWAGTESTDTQYF,TGTGCCAGCAGTTTTTGGGCCGGGACAGAGAGCACAGATACGCAGTATTTT
TRBV5-5,-,TRBJ2-3,-,CASSVVTDTQYF,TGTGCCAGCAGCGTCGTTACAGATACGCAGTATTTT
TRBV5-4,-,TRBJ1-2,few,CASSLELHGYTF,TGTGCCAGCAGCTTGGAACTCCATGGCTACACCTTC
TRBV7-3,TRBD2,TRBJ2-2,-,CASRGDGGDTGELFF,TGTGCCAGCCGCGGGGACGGGGGGGACACCGGGGAGCTGTTTTTT
TRBV4-3,-,TRBJ2-7,few,CASSQRQGSSYEQYF,TGCGCCAGCAGCCAGAGGCAGGGGAGCTCCTACGAGCAGTACTTC
TRBV4-2,TRBD1,TRBJ2-2,few,CASSQPGQTNTGELFF,TGTGCCAGCAGCCAACCGGGACAGACGAACACCGGGGAGCTGTTTTTT
TRBV7-2,-,TRBJ1-1,-,CASSSTIDRQNTEAFF,TGTGCCAGCAGCTCCACAATAGACAGGCAGAACACTGAAGCTTTCTTT
TRBV18,TRBD1,TRBJ2-7,-,CASSRYGQGSSYEQYF,TGTGCCAGCTCGCGTTATGGACAGGGCTCTTCCTACGAGCAGTACTTC
TRBV4-3,TRBD1,TRBJ2-3,few,CASSQDTGGPLTDTQYF,TGCGCCAGCAGCCAAGATACAGGGGGTCCTTTAACAGATACGCAGTATTTT
TRBV7-3,-,TRBJ2-2,few,CASSSQSLNPFWGGGELFF,TGTGCCAGCAGCTCCCAGTCTCTTAACCCGTTTTGGGGAGGCGGGGAGCTGTTTTTT
TRBV10-1,TRBD2,TRBJ2-4,few,CASNQGLAGPLGAKNIQYF,TGCGCCAGCAATCAGGGACTAGCGGGGCCCCTTGGGGCCAAAAACATTCAGTACTTC
TRBV7-2,TRBD2,TRBJ2-4,-,CASRGLAWNIQYF,TGTGCCAGCAGGGGACTAGCGTGGAACATTCAGTACTTC
TRBV2,-,TRBJ1-2,few,CASKTEPYGYTF,TGTGCCAGTAAGACAGAACCCTATGGCTACACCTTC
TRBV28,-,TRBJ1-2,few,CASGEAVRGYGYTF,TGTGCCAGCGGTGAGGCGGTTAGAGGCTATGGCTACACCTTC
TRBV5-4,TRBD2,TRBJ2-5,-,CASSLGYVTSAQETQYF,TGTGCCAGCAGCTTAGGCTACGTGACTAGCGCCCAAGAGACCCAGTACTTC
TRBV7-2,TRBD1,TRBJ1-2,-,CASSPGQGDYGYTF,TGTGCCAGCAGCCCCGGACAGGGGGATTATGGCTACACCTTC
TRBV11-2,-,TRBJ2-5,-,CASSSRGGETQYF,TGTGCCAGCAGCTCCCGAGGGGGAGAGACCCAGTACTTC
TRBV29-1,TRBD2,TRBJ2-3,-,CSSGGSGGVDTQYF,TGCAGCTCTGGGGGTAGCGGGGGGGTAGATACGCAGTATTTT
TRBV11-2,-,TRBJ1-3,-,CASSLAGDPGNTIYF,TGTGCCAGCAGCTTAGCAGGGGACCCGGGAAACACCATATATTTT
TRBV19,-,TRBJ2-7,few,CASSIGAGYEQYF,TGTGCCAGTAGTATAGGTGCCGGGTACGAGCAGTACTTC
TRBV20-1,-,TRBJ1-1,few,CRGEGQGAFF,TGCAGGGGGGAGGGGCAAGGGGCTTTCTTT
TRBV29-1,-,TRBJ2-3,-,CSVVAFNSDTQYF,TGCAGCGTTGTGGCCTTTAATTCAGATACGCAGTATTTT
TRBV4-3,-,TRBJ2-7,-,CASSQDKAGRSYEQYF,TGCGCCAGCAGCCAAGATAAGGCAGGCCGCTCCTACGAGCAGTACTTC
TRBV7-6,TRBD1,TRBJ1-1,-,CASSLGQGASTEAFF,TGTGCCAGCAGCTTAGGGCAGGGGGCTTCCACTGAAGCTTTCTTT
TRBV7-2,-,TRBJ2-5,-,CASSSPQTPETQYF,TGTGCCAGCAGTTCTCCACAGACCCCAGAGACCCAGTACTTC
TRBV6-1,-,TRBJ1-1,few,CASIATGQNTEAFF,TGTGCCAGCATCGCGACAGGACAGAACACTGAAGCTTTCTTT
TRBV2,TRBD1,TRBJ1-4,-,CASSTGGAGEKLFF,TGTGCCAGCAGTACAGGGGGCGCGGGGGAAAAACTGTTTTTT
TRBV27,-,TRBJ2-6,few,CASQEATGANVLTF,TGTGCCAGCCAGGAGGCGACCGGGGCCAACGTCCTGACTTTC
TRBV7-2,TRBD1,TRBJ2-3,-,CASSLLGQLDSTDTQYF,TGTGCCAGCAGCTTATTGGGACAGCTAGATAGCACAGATACGCAGTATTTT
TRBV7-3,-,TRBJ1-1,-,CASSPGRTNTEAFF,TGTGCCAGCAGCCCCGGTAGGACAAACACTGAAGCTTTCTTT
TRBV28,TRBD1,TRBJ2-7,few,CASSGPKGGRREQYF,TGTGCCAGCAGCGGCCCGAAAGGGGGCCGTCGCGAGCAGTACTTC
TRBV19,TRBD1,TRBJ1-5,-,CASRRDSTLNQPQHF,TGTGCCAGTAGACGGGACAGCACACTAAATCAGCCCCAGCATTTT